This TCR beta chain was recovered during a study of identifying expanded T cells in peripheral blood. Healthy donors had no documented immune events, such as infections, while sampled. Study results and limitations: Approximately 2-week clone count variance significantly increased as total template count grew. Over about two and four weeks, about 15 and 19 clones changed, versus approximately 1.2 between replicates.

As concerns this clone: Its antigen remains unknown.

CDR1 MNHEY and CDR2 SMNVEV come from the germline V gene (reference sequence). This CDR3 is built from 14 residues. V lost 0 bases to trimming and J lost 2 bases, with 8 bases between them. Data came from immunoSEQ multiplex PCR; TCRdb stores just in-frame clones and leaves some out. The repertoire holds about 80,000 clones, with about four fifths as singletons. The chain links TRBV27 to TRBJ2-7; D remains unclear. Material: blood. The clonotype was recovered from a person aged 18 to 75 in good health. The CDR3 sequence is CASSLSLRPYEQYF. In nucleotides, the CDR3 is TGTGCCAGCAGTTTATCCCTCAGGCCCTACGAGCAGTACTTC.